This T cell receptor (beta chain) was identified during a study of shared clonotypes between healthy human individuals. Study results and caveats: Naive CD4 clonotypes were shared across a few donors at roughly 5%. Rarefaction revealed incomplete sorted-subset sequencing despite large depth.

The data were produced by immunoSEQ multiplex PCR, yet TCRdb's version contains in-frame clones alone and is incomplete. The top ten hold 0.13% of the sample, which has some 2 million clones, 95% seen once. Details on this clone: Its antigen is as yet unknown.

The CDR3 runs to 16 residues. Germline V gene data show CDR1 as SGHRS and CDR2 as YFSETQ. Trimming took 4 bases from V and 3 from J; bases not matched to a gene: 13. This receptor was obtained from a man in his late teens or twenties in good health. The chain uses TRBV5-1 and TRBJ2-7, with 7 bases aligning to TRBD2. Material: naive CD4+ T cells sorted from blood. The subset is: CD45RA+ positively selected. The CDR3 here is CASSIASGTYFYEQYF. The CDR3 region has the DNA TGCGCCAGCAGCATCGCGAGCGGGACCTATTTCTACGAGCAGTACTTC.